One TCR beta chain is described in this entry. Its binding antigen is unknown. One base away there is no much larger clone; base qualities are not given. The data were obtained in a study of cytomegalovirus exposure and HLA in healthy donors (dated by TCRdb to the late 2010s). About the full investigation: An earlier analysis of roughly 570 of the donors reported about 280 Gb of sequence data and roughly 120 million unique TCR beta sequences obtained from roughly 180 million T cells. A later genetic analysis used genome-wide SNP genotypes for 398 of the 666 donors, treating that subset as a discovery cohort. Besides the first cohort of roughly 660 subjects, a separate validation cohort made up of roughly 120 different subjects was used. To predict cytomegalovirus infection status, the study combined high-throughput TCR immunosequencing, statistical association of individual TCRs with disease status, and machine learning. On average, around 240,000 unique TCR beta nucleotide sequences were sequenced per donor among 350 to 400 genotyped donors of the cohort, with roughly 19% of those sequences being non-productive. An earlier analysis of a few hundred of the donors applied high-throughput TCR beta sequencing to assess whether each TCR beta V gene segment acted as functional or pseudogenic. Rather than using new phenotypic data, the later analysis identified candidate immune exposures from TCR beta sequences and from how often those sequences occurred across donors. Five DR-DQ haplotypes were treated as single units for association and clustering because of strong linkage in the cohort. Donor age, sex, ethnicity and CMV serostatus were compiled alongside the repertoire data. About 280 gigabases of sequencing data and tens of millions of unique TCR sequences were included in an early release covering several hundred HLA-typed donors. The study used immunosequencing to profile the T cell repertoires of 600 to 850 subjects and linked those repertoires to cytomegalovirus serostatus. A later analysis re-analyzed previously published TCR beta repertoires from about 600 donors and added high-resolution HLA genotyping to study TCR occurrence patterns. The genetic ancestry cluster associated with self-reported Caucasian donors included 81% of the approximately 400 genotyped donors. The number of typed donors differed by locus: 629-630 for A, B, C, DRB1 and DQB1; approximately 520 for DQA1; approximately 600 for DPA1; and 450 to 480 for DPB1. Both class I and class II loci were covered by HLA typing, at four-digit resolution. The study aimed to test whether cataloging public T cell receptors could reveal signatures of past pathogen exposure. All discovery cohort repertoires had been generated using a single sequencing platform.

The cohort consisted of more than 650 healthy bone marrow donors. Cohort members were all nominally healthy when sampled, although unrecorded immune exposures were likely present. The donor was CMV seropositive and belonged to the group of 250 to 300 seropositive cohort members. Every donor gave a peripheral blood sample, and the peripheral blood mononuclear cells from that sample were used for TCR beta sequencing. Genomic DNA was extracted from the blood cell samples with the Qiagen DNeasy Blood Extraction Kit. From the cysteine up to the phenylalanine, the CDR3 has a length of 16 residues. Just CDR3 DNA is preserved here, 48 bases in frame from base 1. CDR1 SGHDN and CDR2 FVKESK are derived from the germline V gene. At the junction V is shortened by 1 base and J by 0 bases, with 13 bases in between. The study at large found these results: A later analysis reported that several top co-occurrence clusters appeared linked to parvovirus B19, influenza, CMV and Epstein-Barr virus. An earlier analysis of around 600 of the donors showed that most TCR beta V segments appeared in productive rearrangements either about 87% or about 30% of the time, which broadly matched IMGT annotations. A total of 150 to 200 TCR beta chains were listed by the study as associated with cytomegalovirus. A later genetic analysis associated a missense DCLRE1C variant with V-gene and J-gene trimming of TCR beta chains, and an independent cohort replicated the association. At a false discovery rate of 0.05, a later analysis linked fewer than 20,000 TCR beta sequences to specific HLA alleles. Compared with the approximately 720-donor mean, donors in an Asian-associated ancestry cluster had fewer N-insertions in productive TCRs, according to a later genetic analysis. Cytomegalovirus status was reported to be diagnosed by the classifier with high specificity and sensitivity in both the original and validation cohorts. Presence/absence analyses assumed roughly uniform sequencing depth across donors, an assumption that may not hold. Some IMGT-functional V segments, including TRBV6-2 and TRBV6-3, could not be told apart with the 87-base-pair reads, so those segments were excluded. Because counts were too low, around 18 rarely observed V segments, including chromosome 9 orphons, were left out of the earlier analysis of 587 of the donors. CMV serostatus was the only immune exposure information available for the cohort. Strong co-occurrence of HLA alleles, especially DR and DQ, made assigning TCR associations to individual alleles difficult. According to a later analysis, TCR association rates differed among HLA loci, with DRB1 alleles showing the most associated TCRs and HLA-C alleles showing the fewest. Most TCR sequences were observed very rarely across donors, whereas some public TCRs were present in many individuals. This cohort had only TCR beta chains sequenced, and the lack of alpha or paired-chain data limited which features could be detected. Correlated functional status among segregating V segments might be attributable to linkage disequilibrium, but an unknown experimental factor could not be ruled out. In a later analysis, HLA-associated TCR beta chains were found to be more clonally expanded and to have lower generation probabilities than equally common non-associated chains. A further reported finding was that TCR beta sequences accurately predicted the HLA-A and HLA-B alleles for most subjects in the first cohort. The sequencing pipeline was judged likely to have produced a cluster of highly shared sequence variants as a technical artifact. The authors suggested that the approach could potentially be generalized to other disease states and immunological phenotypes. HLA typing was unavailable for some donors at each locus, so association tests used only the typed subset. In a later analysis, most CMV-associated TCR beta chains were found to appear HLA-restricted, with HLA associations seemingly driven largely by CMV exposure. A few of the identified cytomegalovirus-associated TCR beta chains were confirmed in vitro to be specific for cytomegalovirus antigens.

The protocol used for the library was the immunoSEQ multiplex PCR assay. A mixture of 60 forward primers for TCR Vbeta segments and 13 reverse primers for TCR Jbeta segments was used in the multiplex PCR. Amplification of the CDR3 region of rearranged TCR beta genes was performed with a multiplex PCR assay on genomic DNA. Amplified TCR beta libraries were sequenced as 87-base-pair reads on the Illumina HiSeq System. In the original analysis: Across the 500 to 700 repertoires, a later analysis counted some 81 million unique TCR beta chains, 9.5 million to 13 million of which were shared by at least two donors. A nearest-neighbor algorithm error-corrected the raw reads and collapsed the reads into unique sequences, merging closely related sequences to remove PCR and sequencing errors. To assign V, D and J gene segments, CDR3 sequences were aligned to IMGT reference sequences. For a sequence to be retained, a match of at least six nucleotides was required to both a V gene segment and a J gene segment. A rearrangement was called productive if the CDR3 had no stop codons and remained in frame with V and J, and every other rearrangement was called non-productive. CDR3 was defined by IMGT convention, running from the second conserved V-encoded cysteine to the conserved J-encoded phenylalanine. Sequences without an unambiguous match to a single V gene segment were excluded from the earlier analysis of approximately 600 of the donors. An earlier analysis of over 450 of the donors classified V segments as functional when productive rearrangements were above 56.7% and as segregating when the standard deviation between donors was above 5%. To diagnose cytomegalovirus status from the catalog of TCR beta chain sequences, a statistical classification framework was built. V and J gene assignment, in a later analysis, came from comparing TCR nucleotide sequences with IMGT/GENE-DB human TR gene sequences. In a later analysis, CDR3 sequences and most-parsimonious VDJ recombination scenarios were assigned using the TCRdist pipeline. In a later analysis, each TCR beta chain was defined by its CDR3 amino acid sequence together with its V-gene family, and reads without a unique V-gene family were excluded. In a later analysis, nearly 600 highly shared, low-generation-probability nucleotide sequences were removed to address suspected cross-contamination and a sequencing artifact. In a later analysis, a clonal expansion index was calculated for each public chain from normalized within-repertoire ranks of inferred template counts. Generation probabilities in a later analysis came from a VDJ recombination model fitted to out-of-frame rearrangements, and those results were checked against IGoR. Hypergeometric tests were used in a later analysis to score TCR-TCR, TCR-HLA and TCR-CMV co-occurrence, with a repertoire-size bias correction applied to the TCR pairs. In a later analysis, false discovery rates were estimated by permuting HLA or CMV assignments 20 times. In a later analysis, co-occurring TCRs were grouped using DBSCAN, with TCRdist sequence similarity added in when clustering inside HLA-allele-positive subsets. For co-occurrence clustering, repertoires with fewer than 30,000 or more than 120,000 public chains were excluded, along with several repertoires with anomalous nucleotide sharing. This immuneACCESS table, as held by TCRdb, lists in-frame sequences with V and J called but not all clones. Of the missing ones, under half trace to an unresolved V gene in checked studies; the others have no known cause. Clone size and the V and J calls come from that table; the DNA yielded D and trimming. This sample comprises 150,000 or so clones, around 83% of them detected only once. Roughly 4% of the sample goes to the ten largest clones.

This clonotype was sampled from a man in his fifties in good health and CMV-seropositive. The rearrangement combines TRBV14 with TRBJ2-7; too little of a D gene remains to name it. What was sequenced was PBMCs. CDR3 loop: CASSQGGLVSSYEQYF. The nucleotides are TGTGCCAGCAGCCAAGGTGGGCTTGTTAGCTCCTACGAGCAGTACTTC.